This TCR beta chain was sequenced during a study of blood T cell repertoires in COVID-19. V shed 6 bases, J shed 1 base, and the junction held 8 bases outside the gene matches. Germline loops: CDR1 SNHLY, CDR2 FYNNEI. CDR3 length: 16 amino acids. The table lists this clone with a few counts. TCRdb's copy holds only in-frame clones and misses some; the assay was immunoSEQ multiplex PCR. This sample has about 190,000 clones, with about 77% found just once. The sequence was collected from an elderly woman with active or convalescent COVID-19. Sequencing was carried out using peripheral blood. This chain links TRBV2 with TRBJ1-5; 8 nucleotides line up with TRBD1. The CDR3 spells CASRTGTGGSNQPQHF. CDR3 sequence (DNA): TGTGCCAGCAGAACCGGGACAGGAGGGAGCAATCAGCCCCAGCATTTT. Looking up the rest from reference TRBV2 and TRBJ1-5 gives the full variable domain: EPEVTQTPSHQVTQMGQEVILRCVPISNHLYFYWYRQILGQKVEFLVSFYNNEISEKSEIFDDQFSVERPDGSNFTLKIRSTKLEDSAMYFCASRTGTGGSNQPQHFGDGTRLSIL.